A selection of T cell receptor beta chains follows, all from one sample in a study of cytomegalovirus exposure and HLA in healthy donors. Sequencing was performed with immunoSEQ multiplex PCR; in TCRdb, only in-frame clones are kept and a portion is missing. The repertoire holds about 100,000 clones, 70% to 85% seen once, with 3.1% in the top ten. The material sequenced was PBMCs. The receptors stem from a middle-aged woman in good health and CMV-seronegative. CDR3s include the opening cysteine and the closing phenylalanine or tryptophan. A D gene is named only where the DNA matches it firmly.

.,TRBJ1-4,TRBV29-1,CSAGGAGRNEKLFF
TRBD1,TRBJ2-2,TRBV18,CASSDKGAYTGELFF
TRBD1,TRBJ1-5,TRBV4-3,CASSVRTGDQPQHF
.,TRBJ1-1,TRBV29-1,CSVVSWGGAFF
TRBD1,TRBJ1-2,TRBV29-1,CSVEDADRVFYGYTF
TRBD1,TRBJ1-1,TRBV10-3,CAISWRDRDTEAFF
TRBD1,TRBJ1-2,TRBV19,CASSSLGQAYGYAF
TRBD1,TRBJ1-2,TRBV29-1,CSVTTGRVYGYTF
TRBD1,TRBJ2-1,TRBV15,CATSRDPSTGLYNEQFF
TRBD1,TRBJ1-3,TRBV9,CASSVAGTARSGNTIYF
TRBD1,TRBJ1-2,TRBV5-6,CASSFLGTGGAGHYGYTF
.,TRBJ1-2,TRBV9,CASSPKGQDYGYTF
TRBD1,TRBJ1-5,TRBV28,CASSPGDRGRQPQHF
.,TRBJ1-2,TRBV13,CASSQGGSAGGYTF
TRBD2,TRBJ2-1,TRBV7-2,CASSVFGTSGNEQFF
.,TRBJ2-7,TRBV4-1,CASSLLIGGSYEQYF
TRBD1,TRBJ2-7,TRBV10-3,CAISESDRASEQYF
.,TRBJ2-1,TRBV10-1,CASSYSRGDNEQFF
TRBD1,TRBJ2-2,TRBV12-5,CASAAGQGATGELFF
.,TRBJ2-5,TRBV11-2,CASSSPYQETQYF
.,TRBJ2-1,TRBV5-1,CASSLGGRSYNEQFF
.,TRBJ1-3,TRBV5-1,CASSYGTGAFSGNTIYF
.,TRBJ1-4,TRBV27,CASSLGILGNEKLFF
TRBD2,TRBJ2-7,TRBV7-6,CASSLGLAGGGYEQYF
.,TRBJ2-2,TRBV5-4,CASMRDRGTGELFF
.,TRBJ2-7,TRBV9,CASSVGRGFRDEQYF
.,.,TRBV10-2,CASSDLYEQYF
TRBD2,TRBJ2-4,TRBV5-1,CASSLSGLAAVNIQYF
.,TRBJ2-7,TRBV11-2,CASSSVGGVFDEQYF
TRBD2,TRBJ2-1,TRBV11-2,CASSSGLAAYNEQFF
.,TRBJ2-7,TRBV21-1,CASSKGLAGDGYEQYF
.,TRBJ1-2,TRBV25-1,CASSDQGPYGYTF
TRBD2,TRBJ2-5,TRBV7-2,CASSLGLAEKRGTQYF
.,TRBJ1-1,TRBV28,CASSLSSRTEAFF
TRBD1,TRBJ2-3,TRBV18,CASSPPGQGKDTQYF
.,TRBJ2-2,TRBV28,CASSARQEEDTGELFF
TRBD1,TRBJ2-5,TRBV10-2,CASRLDRGQETQYF
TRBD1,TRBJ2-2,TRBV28,CASSLTRDRGQAGELFF
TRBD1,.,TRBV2,CASRYGTGAYEQYF
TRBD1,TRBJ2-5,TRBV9,CASSASGTGETQYF
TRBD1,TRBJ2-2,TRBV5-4,CASSFRWTGTENTGELFF
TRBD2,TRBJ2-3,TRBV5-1,CASSLEGGGVSDTQYF
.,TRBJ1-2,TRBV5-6,CASSLAEGRVYGYTF
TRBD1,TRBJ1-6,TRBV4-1,CASSPPGTENSPLHF
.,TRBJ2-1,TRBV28,CASSGVRGGEQFF
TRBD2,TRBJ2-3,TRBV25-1,CASSAVAGGGDTQYF
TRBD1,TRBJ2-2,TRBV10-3,CAITRPTGLYTGELFF
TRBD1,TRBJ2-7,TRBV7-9,CASSLVGTGYYEQYF
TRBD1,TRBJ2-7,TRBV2,CASRPLVTGGSEQYF
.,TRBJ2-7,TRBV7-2,CASSSPTGNEQYF
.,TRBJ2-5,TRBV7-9,CASSFNLETQYF
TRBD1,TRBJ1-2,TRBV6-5,CASSYNGQGAGGYTF
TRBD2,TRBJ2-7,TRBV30,CAWKLAGASEQYF
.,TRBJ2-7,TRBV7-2,CASSLSRTAYEQYF
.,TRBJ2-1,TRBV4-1,CASSQTGAEYNEQFF